This T cell receptor (beta chain) was identified during a study of T cell repertoires in cytomegalovirus infection. The CDR3 runs 14 residues. The V end was cut by 1 base, the J end by 6 bases, with 13 bases between. Germline values: CDR1 SGHRS, CDR2 YFSETQ. TCRdb recomputed calls from the reads with MiXCR, one row per CDR3 protein. The sample has 150,000 to 200,000 distinct CDR3 sequences; about 30% are singletons. Sequencing input: PBMCs. The chain employs TRBV5-1 and TRBJ1-2, with a weak D call TRBD1 (5 bases). The receptor was isolated from a human donor in good health (CMV status not recorded). Some clones in this sample may be carry-over from other donors' samples. CDR3 loop: CASSLTGGEDGYTF. The CDR3 DNA reads as TGCGCCAGCAGCTTGACGGGGGGAGAAGATGGCTACACCTTC.